A selection of T cell receptor beta chains follows, all from one sample in a study of metastatic and nonmetastatic thyroid tumors. TCRdb re-clonotyped the PCR reads via MiXCR. The table lists roughly 55,000 clones, 15% to 20% of them singletons. The specimen was blood. These TCRs come from a male donor with papillary thyroid cancer or a benign thyroid nodule (not recorded which). Some clones in this sample may be carry-over from other donors' samples. Each CDR3 is given with its conserved first and last residue. The order of the fields is J gene, clone size, V gene, D gene, CDR3 length, CDR3 DNA, CDR3 protein. A D gene is named only where the DNA matches it firmly. Size is omitted from some rows. Given values are once, few, many or a class for expanded clones.

TRBJ2-3 | - | TRBV4-2 | - | 18 | TGTGCCAGCAGCCAAGACCCCATTGGGTCTGGACTCACAGATACGCAGTATTTT | CASSQDPIGSGLTDTQYF
TRBJ2-7 | once | TRBV20-1 | - | 14 | TGCAGTGCCCCTCAAGGGTCATGGGGCTTCGAGCAGTACTTC | CSAPQGSWGFEQYF
TRBJ1-5 | - | TRBV20-1 | TRBD1 | 18 | TGCAGTGCTAGAGATGCGGGACAGGGGGTTGGAAGCAATCAGCCCCAGCATTTT | CSARDAGQGVGSNQPQHF
TRBJ2-7 | once | TRBV4-2 | TRBD2 | 15 | TGTGCCAGCAGCCAAGAACTAGCGAGGTCCTACGAGCAGTACTTC | CASSQELARSYEQYF
TRBJ1-5 | many | TRBV28 | TRBD1 | 15 | TGTGCCAGCAGTTTTTCGGACAGGGCGCAAGGAGCCCAGCATTTT | CASSFSDRAQGAQHF
TRBJ2-2 | - | TRBV20-1 | - | 15 | TGCAGTGCTAGATCCACAGGGTGTGACACCGGGGAGCTGTTTTTT | CSARSTGCDTGELFF
TRBJ2-7 | - | TRBV5-1 | - | 14 | TGCGCCAGCAGTCCGACGGTCCCCTCCTACGAGCAGTACTTC | CASSPTVPSYEQYF
TRBJ2-3 | many | TRBV9 | TRBD1 | 16 | TGTGCCAGCAGCCATAGGACAGGGCCTAGCACAGATACGCAGTATTTT | CASSHRTGPSTDTQYF
TRBJ1-2 | few | TRBV24-1 | TRBD1 | 14 | TGTGCCACCAGTGATACCGGGACAGGCTATGGCTACACCTTC | CATSDTGTGYGYTF
TRBJ1-1 | many | TRBV19 | TRBD1 | 13 | TGTGCCAGTAGTAGGACAGGGGACACTGAAGCTTTCTTT | CASSRTGDTEAFF
TRBJ2-1 | - | TRBV18 | - | 13 | TGTGCCAGCTCACCACACTTTGCGGATGAGCAGTTCTTC | CASSPHFADEQFF
TRBJ2-7 | few | TRBV6-2/TRBV6-3 | - | 12 | TGTGCCAGCAGTCCCGTCGCTTATGAGCAGTACTTC | CASSPVAYEQYF
TRBJ2-2 | - | TRBV14 | - | 14 | TGTGCCAGCAGCCTACTGATGGGGACCGGGCAGCTGTTTTTT | CASSLLMGTGQLFF
TRBJ1-1 | many | TRBV5-1 | - | 14 | TGCGCCAGCAGCTTTGAGTTTTCTAACACTGAAGCTTTCTTT | CASSFEFSNTEAFF
TRBJ1-2 | - | TRBV6-2/TRBV6-3 | - | 14 | TGTGCCAGCAGTTACTCAGGGAAAGGGGATGGCTACAACTTC | CASSYSGKGDGYNF
TRBJ1-6 | many | TRBV7-9 | - | 17 | TGTGCCAGCAGCTTAGTTCGACAGTCGGACAATAATTCACCCCTCCACTTT | CASSLVRQSDNNSPLHF
TRBJ1-5 | many | TRBV28 | - | 14 | TGTGCCAGCAGTCCGACCGGGAGCAATCAGCCCCAGCATTTT | CASSPTGSNQPQHF
TRBJ2-5 | - | TRBV13 | TRBD2 | 15 | TGTGCCAGCAGCAGACTAGCGGGGGTGGGAGAGACCCAGTACTTC | CASSRLAGVGETQYF
TRBJ1-1 | many | TRBV7-9 | - | 15 | TGTGCCAGCAGCTCAATACAGGGCGGGTACACTGAAGCTTTCTTT | CASSSIQGGYTEAFF
TRBJ2-1 | many | TRBV6-1 | TRBD2 | 16 | TGTGCCAGCAGTCTAGGACTAGCCGGTGTTGACAATGAGCAGTTCTTC | CASSLGLAGVDNEQFF
TRBJ1-5 | many | TRBV20-1 | - | 13 | TGCAGTGCTAGCGGCAGGGGTACTCAGCCCCAGCATTTT | CSASGRGTQPQHF
TRBJ2-5 | - | TRBV6-1 | - | 13 | TGTGCCAGCACCCTGGAGGGGCGAGAGACCCAGTACTTC | CASTLEGRETQYF
TRBJ1-4 | many | TRBV18 | - | 16 | TGTGCCAGCTCACCATCCTCAACGGGGGCTATCGAAAAACTGTTTTTT | CASSPSSTGAIEKLFF
TRBJ1-1 | many | TRBV20-1 | - | 12 | TGCAGTGCAGACGGAGGGAACACTGAAGCTTTCTTT | CSADGGNTEAFF
TRBJ1-5 | many | TRBV7-9 | - | 13 | TGTGCCAGCAGCTTAATCGGAGGGGAGCCCCAGCATTTT | CASSLIGGEPQHF
TRBJ2-5 | - | TRBV3-1 | - | 15 | TGTGCCAGCACCCAAGAGGGGGGGGTCGGGGAGACCCAGTACTTC | CASTQEGGVGETQYF
TRBJ2-1 | many | TRBV5-1 | TRBD1 | 15 | TGCGCCAGCAGCTTGCAGGGGGAATCCTACAATGAGCAGTTCTTC | CASSLQGESYNEQFF
TRBJ1-2 | many | TRBV6-1 | - | 14 | TGTGCCAGCAAGACGACACGGACCGGCTATGGCTACACCTTC | CASKTTRTGYGYTF
TRBJ2-3 | many | TRBV7-3 | - | 14 | TGTGCCAGCAGCCACGGATCTGGGGCAGATACGCAGTATTTT | CASSHGSGADTQYF
TRBJ2-3 | medium-sized | TRBV6-1 | TRBD1 | 13 | TGTGCCAGCAGACAGGGGGGCCCCGATACGCAGTATTTT | CASRQGGPDTQYF
TRBJ2-1 | many | TRBV28 | - | 13 | TGTGCCAGCAGTCTGGGCACCAACAATGAGCAGTTCTTC | CASSLGTNNEQFF
TRBJ2-2 | many | TRBV10-2 | - | 16 | TGCGCCAGCAGTGAGTCGGGGCGCGGGTACACCGGGGAGCTGTTTTTT | CASSESGRGYTGELFF
TRBJ1-5 | many | TRBV19 | - | 16 | TGTGCCAGTAGTATAGGGGGTGGGGCAGGGAGCCAGCCCCAGCATTTT | CASSIGGGAGSQPQHF
TRBJ2-2 | many | TRBV15 | TRBD2 | 16 | TGTGCCACCAGCTCTAATCTAGCGGGAGACTTCGGGGAGCTGTTTTTT | CATSSNLAGDFGELFF
TRBJ2-3 | many | TRBV18 | TRBD1 | 15 | TGTGCCAGCTCACCGGACAGGGGGCGCGGAGATACGCAGTATTTT | CASSPDRGRGDTQYF
TRBJ2-2 | many | TRBV6-5 | - | 18 | TGTGCCAGCAGTTACCTGCCCCTACAGGAGGGGGGCACCGGGGAGCTGTTTTTT | CASSYLPLQEGGTGELFF
TRBJ1-2 | - | TRBV5-4 | TRBD1 | 13 | TGTGCCAGCAGCTTGCGGGGACAGTATGGCTACACCTTC | CASSLRGQYGYTF
TRBJ1-4 | - | TRBV7-9 | - | 14 | TGTGCCAGCACGGTGGGGGGGGCTAGTGAAAAACTGTTTTTT | CASTVGGASEKLFF
TRBJ1-1 | many | TRBV7-9 | - | 13 | TGTGCCTCCCGGCGTGGGGGGGGCACTGAAGCTTTCTTT | CASRRGGGTEAFF
TRBJ1-3 | many | TRBV7-2 | TRBD1 | 17 | TGTGCCAGCAGCTTAGCACCAGGACAGGGGAATGGAAACACCATATATTTT | CASSLAPGQGNGNTIYF